Presented here are 6 T cell receptor beta chains from one specimen sequenced in a study of blood T cell repertoires in COVID-19. Generated by immunoSEQ multiplex PCR, the TCRdb table keeps only in-frame clones and is missing some. The data hold 68,000 or so clones, with roughly 85% observed a single time. The specimen was peripheral blood. All receptors come from a man younger than 45 with acute or convalescent COVID-19.

The chain combines TRBV7-3 with TRBJ2-1, with D possibly matching TRBD1 (6 bases). The V end was cut by 5 bases, the J end by 4 bases, with 27 bases between. The CDR3 runs 19 residues. Germline lookup yields CDR1 SGHTA and CDR2 FQGTGA. In nucleotides, the CDR3 is TGTGCCAGCAGCACATCCGGGACCAGGGGCTCGGGACAATACAATGAGCAGTTCTTC. It is translated as CASSTSGTRGSGQYNEQFF. The full variable domain, in which reference TRBV7-3 and TRBJ2-1 provide the parts outside the CDR3, is GAGVSQTPSNKVTEKGKYVELRCDPISGHTALYWYRQSLGQGPEFLIYFQGTGAADDSGLPNDRFFAVRPEGSVSTLKIQRTERGDSAVYLCASSTSGTRGSGQYNEQFFGPGTRLTVL.

This chain connects TRBV13 to TRBJ2-3; 11 bases fit TRBD1. With V trimmed by 5 bases and J by 4 bases, 8 bases remained unmatched. Germline V gene sequence: CDR1 PRHDT, CDR2 FYEKMQ (reference sequence). This CDR3 is 16 amino acids long. CDR3 protein: CASSLLGQGAPDTQYF. CDR3 bases: TGTGCCAGCAGCCTCCTAGGACAGGGGGCCCCAGATACGCAGTATTTT. Full variable domain (rest looked up from reference TRBV13 and TRBJ2-3): AAGVIQSPRHLIKEKRETATLKCYPIPRHDTVYWYQQGPGQDPQFLISFYEKMQSDKGSIPDRFSAQQFSDYHSELNMSSLELGDSALYFCASSLLGQGAPDTQYFGPGTRLTVL.

The chain combines TRBV7-8 with TRBJ2-3; the D gene is possibly TRBD2 (7 bases). The CDR3 runs 16 residues. V was cut by 1 base and J by 3 bases, with 14 bases left in between. Germline V gene lookup returns CDR1 SGHVS and CDR2 FQNEAQ. CDR3 sequence reads: CASSLGGGYQTDTQYF. The CDR3 nucleotides are TGTGCCAGCAGCTTAGGGGGGGGCTACCAAACAGATACGCAGTATTTT.

This clone came up a few times. The chain couples TRBV30 to TRBJ1-1, with TRBD1 matching over 7 bases. The germline gives CDR1 GTSNPN, CDR2 SVGIG (reference sequence). The CDR3 is made up of 15 amino acids. V lost 3 bases to trimming and J lost 3 bases; unmatched junction nucleotides: 10. The CDR3 coding sequence is TGTGCCTGGAGCGCCTCCCCAGGGGGGTACACTGAAGCTTTCTTT. Amino acid sequence: CAWSASPGGYTEAFF. Filled out from reference TRBV30 and TRBJ1-1, the complete variable domain reads SQTIHQWPATLVQPVGSPLSLECTVEGTSNPNLYWYRQAAGRGLQLLFYSVGIGQISSEVPQNLSASRPQDRQFILSSKKLLLSDSGFYLCAWSASPGGYTEAFFGQGTRLTVV.

Notes on this clone: This CDR3 is also generated by other DNA sequences in the sample. The gene calls are TRBV5-1 and TRBJ1-4, with 9 nucleotides matching TRBD1. Germline V gives CDR1 SGHRS, CDR2 YFSETQ. There are 14 residues in the CDR3. The V gene end was trimmed by 3 bases and the J gene end by 8 bases; junction bases not matched to a gene: 5. CDR3 sequence (DNA): TGCGCCAGCAGCTCCGGGACAGGGAACGAAAAACTGTTTTTT. The encoded protein is CASSSGTGNEKLFF. The full variable domain, its missing parts supplied by reference TRBV5-1 and TRBJ1-4, is KAGVTQTPRYLIKTRGQQVTLSCSPISGHRSVSWYQQTPGQGLQFLFEYFSETQRNKGNFPGRFSGRQFSNSRSEMNVSTLELGDSALYLCASSSGTGNEKLFFGSGTQLSVL.

The gene calls are TRBV7-3 and TRBJ1-1, with D tentatively TRBD1 (5 bases). V was pared by 3 bases and J by 11 bases, with 13 bases between. The CDR3 is 12 amino acids. Germline CDR1 SGHTA, CDR2 FQGTGA. In DNA, the CDR3 is TGTGCCAGCAGCTTGAATGGGGGGGTCGCTTTCTTT. Translation gives CASSLNGGVAFF.